The entry below gives a single T cell receptor beta chain sequence along with its context. CDR1 and CDR2 (germline): SGHTA, FQGNSA. V lost 1 base, J lost 7 bases, and 11 bases lay in between. This CDR3 region has 15 residues. Repertoires were generated with immunoSEQ multiplex PCR, while TCRdb's copy carries only in-frame clones and drops some. Across more than 110,000 clones, the top ten clones capture around 2.2% of the sample. The data belong to a study of T cell responses to AZD1222 COVID-19 vaccine. Sample: peripheral blood. The origin of this receptor is an adult in good health. This rearrangement joins TRBV7-2 to TRBJ1-6; D remains unclear. The CDR3 bases are TGTGCCAGCAGCTTAGTAGGGCCGGGGAATTCACCCCTCCACTTT. Translation gives CASSLVGPGNSPLHF.